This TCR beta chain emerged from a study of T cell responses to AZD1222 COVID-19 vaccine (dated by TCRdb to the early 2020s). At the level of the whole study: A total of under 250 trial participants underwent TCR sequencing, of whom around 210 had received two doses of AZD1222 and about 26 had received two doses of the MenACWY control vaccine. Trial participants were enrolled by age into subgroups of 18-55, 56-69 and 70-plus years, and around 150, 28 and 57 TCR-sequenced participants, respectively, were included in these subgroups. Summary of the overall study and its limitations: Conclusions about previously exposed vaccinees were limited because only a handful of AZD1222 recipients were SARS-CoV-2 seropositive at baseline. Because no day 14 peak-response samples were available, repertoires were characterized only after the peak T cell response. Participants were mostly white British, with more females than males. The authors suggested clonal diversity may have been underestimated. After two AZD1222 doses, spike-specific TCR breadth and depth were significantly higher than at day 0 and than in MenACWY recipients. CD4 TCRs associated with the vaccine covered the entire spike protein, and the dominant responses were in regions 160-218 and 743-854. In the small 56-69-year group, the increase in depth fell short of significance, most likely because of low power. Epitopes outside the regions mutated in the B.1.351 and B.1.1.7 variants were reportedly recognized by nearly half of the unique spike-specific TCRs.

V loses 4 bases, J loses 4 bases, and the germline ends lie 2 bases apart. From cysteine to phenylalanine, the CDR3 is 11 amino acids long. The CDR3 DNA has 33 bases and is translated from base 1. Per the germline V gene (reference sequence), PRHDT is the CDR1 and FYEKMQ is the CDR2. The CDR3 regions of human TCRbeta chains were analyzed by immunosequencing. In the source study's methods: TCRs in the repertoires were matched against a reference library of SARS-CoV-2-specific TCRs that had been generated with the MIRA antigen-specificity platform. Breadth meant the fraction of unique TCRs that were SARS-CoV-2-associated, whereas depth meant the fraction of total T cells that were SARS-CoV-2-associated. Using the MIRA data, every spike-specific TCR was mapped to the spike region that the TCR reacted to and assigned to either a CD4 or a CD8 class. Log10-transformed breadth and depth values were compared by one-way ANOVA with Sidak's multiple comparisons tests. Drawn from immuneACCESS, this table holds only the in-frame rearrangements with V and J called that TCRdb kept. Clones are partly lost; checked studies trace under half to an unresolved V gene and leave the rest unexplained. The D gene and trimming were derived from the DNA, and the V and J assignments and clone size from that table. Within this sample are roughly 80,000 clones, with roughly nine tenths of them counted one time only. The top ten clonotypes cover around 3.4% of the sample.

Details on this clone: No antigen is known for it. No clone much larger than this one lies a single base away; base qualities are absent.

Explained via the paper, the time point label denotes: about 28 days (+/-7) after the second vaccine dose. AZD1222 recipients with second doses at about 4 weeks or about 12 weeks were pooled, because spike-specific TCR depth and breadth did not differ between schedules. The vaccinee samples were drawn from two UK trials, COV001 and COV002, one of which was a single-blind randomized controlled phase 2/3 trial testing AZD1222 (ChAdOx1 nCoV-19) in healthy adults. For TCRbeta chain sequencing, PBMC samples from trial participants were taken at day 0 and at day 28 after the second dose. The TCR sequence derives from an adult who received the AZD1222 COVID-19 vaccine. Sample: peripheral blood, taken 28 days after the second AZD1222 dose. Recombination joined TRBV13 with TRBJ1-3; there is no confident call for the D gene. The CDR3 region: CASSSGNTIYF. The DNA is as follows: TGTGCCAGCAGCTCCGGAAACACCATATATTTT. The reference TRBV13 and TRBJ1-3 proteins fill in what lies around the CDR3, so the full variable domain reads AAGVIQSPRHLIKEKRETATLKCYPIPRHDTVYWYQQGPGQDPQFLISFYEKMQSDKGSIPDRFSAQQFSDYHSELNMSSLELGDSALYFCASSSGNTIYFGEGSWLTVV.